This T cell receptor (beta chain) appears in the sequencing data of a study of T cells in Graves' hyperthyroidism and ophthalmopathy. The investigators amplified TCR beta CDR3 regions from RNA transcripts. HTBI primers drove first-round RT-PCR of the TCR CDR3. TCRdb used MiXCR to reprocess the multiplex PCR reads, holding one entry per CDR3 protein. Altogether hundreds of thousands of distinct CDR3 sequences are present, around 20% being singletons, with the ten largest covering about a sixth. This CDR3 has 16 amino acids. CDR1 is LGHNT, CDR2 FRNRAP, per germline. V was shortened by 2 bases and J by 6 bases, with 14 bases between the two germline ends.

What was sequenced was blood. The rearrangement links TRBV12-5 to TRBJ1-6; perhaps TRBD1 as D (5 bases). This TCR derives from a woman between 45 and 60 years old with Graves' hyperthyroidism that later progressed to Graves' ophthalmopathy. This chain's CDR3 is CASGLNRGGGNSPLHF. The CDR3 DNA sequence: TGTGCTAGTGGTTTGAATCGGGGGGGAGGTAATTCACCCCTCCACTTT.